The following is a T cell receptor beta chain sequence with its context. Its antigen is unknown. In nominal health when sampled, donors likely had unrecorded immune exposures nonetheless. This sample is drawn from a study of cytomegalovirus exposure and HLA in healthy donors. V lost 1 base to trimming and J lost 0 bases, with 16 bases between them. CDR1 is SEHNR, CDR2 FQNEAQ, per germline (reference sequence). This CDR3 comprises 17 residues. Regarding the study as a whole: Reports indicate that TCR beta sequences accurately predicted the HLA-A and HLA-B alleles of most subjects. According to reports, the classifier identified cytomegalovirus status with high specificity and sensitivity.

This PCR relied on a set of 60 Vbeta primers and 13 Jbeta primers. Per the original methods: An analysis performed later counted 60 million to 90 million unique TCR beta chains (approximately 10 million of them shared). TCRdb's copy holds only in-frame clones and misses some; the assay was immunoSEQ multiplex PCR. Clone size and the V and J calls come from that table; the DNA yielded D and trimming. This sample has about 100,000 clones, with approximately 72% found just once. The specimen was PBMCs. The V and J genes are TRBV7-9 and TRBJ2-7; D is possibly TRBD2 (5 bases). This TCR came from a man aged 35 to 55 in good health and CMV-seropositive. For the CDR3, the DNA is TGTGCCAGCAGCTTAGATCTAGCCACCGAGAGCTCCTACGAGCAGTACTTC. This gives the protein CASSLDLATESSYEQYF.